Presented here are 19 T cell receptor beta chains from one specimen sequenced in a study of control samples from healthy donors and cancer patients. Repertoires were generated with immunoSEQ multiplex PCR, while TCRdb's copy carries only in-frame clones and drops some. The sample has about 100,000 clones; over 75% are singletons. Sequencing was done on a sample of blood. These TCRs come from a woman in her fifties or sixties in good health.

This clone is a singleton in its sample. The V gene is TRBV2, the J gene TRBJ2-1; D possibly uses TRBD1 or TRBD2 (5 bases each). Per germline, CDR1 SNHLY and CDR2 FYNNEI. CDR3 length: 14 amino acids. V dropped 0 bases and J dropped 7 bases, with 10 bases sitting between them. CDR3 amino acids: CASSEALGGNEQFF. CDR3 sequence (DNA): TGTGCCAGCAGTGAAGCGCTTGGGGGAAATGAGCAGTTCTTC.

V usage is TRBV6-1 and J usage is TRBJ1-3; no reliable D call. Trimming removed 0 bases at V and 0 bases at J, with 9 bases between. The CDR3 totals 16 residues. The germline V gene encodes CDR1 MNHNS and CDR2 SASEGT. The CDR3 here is CASSEAVGFSGNTIYF. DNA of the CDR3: TGTGCCAGCAGTGAAGCGGTTGGCTTCTCTGGAAACACCATATATTTT.

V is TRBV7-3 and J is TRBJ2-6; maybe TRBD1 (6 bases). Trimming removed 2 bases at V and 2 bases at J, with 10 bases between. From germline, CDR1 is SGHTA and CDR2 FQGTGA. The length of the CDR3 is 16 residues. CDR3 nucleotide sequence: TGTGCCAGCAGCTTAGTTAGGACAGCTGGGGCCAACGTCCTGACTTTC. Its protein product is CASSLVRTAGANVLTF.

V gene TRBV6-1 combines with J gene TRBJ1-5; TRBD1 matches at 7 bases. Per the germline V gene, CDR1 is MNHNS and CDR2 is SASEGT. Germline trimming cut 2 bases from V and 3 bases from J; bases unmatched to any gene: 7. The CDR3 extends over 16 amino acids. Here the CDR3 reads CASSETATGLNQPQHF. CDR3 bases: TGTGCCAGCAGTGAAACGGCGACAGGGCTCAATCAGCCCCAGCATTTT.

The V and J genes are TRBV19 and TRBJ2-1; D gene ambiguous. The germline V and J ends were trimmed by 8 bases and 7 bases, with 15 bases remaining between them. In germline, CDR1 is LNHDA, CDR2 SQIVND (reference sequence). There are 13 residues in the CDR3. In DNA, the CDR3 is TGTGCCAGTGCTTTAACGTCAGGTAATGAGCAGTTCTTC. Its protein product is CASALTSGNEQFF.

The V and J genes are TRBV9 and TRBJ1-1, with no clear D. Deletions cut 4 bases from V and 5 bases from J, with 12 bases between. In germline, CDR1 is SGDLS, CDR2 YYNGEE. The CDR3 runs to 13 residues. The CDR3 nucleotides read TGTGCCAGCAGCCCAACGGGTAATACTGAAGCTTTCTTT. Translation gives CASSPTGNTEAFF.

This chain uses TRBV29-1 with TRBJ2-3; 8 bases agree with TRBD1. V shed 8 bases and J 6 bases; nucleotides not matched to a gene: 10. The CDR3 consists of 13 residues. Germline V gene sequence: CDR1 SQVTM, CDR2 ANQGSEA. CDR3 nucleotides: TGCAGCACGACTGGACAGGGCCCCGATACGCAGTATTTT. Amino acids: CSTTGQGPDTQYF.

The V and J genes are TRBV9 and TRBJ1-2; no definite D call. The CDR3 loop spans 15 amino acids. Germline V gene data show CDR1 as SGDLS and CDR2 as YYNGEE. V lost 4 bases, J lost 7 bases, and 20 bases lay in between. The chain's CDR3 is CASSPRQSGVSGYTF. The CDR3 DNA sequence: TGTGCCAGCAGCCCCCGGCAGTCGGGTGTCTCTGGCTACACCTTC. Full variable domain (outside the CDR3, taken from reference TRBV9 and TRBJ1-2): DSGVTQTPKHLITATGQRVTLRCSPRSGDLSVYWYQQSLDQGLQFLIQYYNGEERAKGNILERFSAQQFPDLHSELNLSSLELGDSALYFCASSPRQSGVSGYTFGSGTRLTVV.

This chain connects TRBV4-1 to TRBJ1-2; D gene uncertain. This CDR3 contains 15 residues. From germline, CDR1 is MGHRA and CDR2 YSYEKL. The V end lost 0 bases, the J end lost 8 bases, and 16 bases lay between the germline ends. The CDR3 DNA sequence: TGCGCCAGCAGCCAAGATAATGGAAGGGCGCGGGGCTACACCTTC. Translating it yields CASSQDNGRARGYTF.

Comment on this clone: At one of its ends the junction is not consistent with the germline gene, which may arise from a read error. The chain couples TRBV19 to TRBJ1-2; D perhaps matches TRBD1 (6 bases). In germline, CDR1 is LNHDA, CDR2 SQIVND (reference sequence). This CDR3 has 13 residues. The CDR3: CASRGGGNPTGSF. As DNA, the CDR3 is TGTGCCAGTAGGGGAGGGGGTAACCCGACAGGCTCCTTC. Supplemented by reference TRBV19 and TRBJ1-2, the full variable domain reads DGGITQSPKYLFRKEGQNVTLSCEQNLNHDAMYWYRQDPGQGLRLIYYSQIVNDFQKGDIAEGYSVSREKKESFPLTVTSAQKNPTAFYLCASRGGGNPTGSFGSGTRLTVV.

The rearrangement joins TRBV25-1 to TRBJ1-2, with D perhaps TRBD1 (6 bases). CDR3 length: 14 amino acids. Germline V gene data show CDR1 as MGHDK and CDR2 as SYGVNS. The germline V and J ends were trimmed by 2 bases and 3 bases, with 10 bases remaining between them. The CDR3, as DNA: TGTGCCAGCAGTGAAGAGGGGACATACTATGGCTACACCTTC. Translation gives CASSEEGTYYGYTF.

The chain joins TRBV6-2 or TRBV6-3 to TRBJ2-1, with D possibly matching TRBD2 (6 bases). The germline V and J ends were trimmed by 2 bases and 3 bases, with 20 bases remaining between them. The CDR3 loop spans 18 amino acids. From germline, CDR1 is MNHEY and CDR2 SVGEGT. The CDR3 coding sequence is TGTGCCAGCAGTTACACGGGACTGACCGAGCTACACTACAATGAGCAGTTCTTC. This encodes CASSYTGLTELHYNEQFF.

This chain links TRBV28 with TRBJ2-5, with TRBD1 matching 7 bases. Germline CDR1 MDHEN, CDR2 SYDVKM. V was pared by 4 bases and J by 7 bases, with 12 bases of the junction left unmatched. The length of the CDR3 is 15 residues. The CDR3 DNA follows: TGTGCCAGCAGTTATTTAGGACAGGCGACCTTGACCCAGTACTTC. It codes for CASSYLGQATLTQYF. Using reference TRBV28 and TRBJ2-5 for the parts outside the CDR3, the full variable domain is DVKVTQSSRYLVKRTGEKVFLECVQDMDHENMFWYRQDPGLGLRLIYFSYDVKMKEKGDIPEGYSVSREKKERFSLILESASTNQTSMYLCASSYLGQATLTQYFGPGTRLLVL.

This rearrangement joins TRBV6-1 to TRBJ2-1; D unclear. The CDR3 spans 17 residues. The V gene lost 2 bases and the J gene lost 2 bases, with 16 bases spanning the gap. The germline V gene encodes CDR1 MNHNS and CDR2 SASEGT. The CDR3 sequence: CASSERAHTTPYNEQFF. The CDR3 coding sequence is TGTGCCAGCAGTGAAAGGGCACACACAACCCCCTACAATGAGCAGTTCTTC.

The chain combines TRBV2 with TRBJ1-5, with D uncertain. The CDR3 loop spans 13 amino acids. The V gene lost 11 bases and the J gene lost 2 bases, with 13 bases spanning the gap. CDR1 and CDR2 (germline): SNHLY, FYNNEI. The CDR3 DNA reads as TGTGCCGCGGGAGGGTACCGCAATCAGCCCCAGCATTTT. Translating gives CAAGGYRNQPQHF.

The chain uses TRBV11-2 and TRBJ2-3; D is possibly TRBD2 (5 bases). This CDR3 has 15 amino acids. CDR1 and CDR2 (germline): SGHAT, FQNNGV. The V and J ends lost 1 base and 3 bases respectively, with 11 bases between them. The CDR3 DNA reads TGTGCCAGCAGCTTAGTCGGCCAGCGGACAGATACGCAGTATTTT. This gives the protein CASSLVGQRTDTQYF.

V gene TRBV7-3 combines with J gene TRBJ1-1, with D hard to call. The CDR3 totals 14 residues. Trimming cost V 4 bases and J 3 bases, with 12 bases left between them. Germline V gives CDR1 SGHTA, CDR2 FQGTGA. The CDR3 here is CASSWSGSDTEAFF. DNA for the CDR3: TGTGCCAGCAGCTGGTCCGGGTCGGACACTGAAGCTTTCTTT.

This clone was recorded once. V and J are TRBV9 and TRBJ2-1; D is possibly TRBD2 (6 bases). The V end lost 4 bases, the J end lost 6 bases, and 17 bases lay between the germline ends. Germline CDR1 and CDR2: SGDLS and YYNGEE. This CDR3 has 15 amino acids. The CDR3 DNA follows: TGTGCCAGCAGCCTAAACGTCGGGGGTTTCAATGAGCAGTTCTTC. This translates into CASSLNVGGFNEQFF.

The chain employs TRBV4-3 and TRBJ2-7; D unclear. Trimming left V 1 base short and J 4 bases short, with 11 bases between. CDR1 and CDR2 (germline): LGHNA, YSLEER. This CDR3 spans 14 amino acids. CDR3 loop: CASSQGVGWYEQYV. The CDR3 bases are TGCGCCAGCAGCCAAGGGGTAGGGTGGTACGAGCAGTACGTC.